The 7 T cell receptor beta chains presented below share a single source sample, sequenced in a study of blood T cell repertoires in COVID-19. Only in-frame clones appear in the TCRdb table, and some are missing; sequencing was by immunoSEQ multiplex PCR. Of roughly 150,000 clones in the sample, around 87% were seen once. The sample comprised peripheral blood. The source is a woman aged 80 or older with COVID-19, enrolled during active disease.

This clone was counted only a few times. V gene TRBV19 combines with J gene TRBJ2-6, with D tentatively TRBD1 (5 bases). Per germline, CDR1 LNHDA and CDR2 SQIVND (reference sequence). The CDR3 consists of 17 residues. Trimming removed 2 bases at V and 4 bases at J, with 15 bases between. The DNA of the CDR3 is TGTGCCAGTAGTATAACCTCAGGGCCCCAGGGGGCCAACGTCCTGACTTTC. Translating gives CASSITSGPQGANVLTF.

In DNA, the CDR3 is TGTGCCAGCAGCCAAGGACAGGGAACGGAAAAACTGTTTTTT. This encodes CASSQGQGTEKLFF. This chain links TRBV7-2 with TRBJ1-4; TRBD1 matches at 8 bases. Germline V gene data show CDR1 as SGHTA and CDR2 as FQGNSA. The CDR3 loop spans 14 amino acids. After removal of 5 bases from V and 8 bases from J, the junction contained 7 bases not matched to a gene.

This chain connects TRBV10-3 to TRBJ2-7; D is ambiguous. The germline V and J ends were trimmed by 1 base and 3 bases, with 7 bases remaining between them. The CDR3 has 13 residues. Germline loops: CDR1 ENHRY, CDR2 SYGVKD. The CDR3 coding sequence is TGTGCCATCAGTGAGTACCAGAACTACGAGCAGTACTTC. As protein: CAISEYQNYEQYF.

This chain links TRBV11-1 with TRBJ2-1; the match to TRBD2 covers 12 bases. Germline V lookup: CDR1 SGHAT, CDR2 FQDESV (reference sequence). The CDR3 loop spans 19 amino acids. V lost 0 bases and J lost 8; bases outside the gene matches: 14. The CDR3 DNA sequence: TGTGCCAGCAGCTTAGCCCTGTGGACGACTAGCGGGAGTAGGGATGAGCAGTTCTTC. Translation gives CASSLALWTTSGSRDEQFF.

The chain has TRBV6-1 and TRBJ1-1; possibly TRBD1 for D (6 bases). The V gene lost 3 bases and the J gene lost 1 base, with 9 bases spanning the gap. The V gene's germline CDR1 is MNHNS and CDR2 SASEGT. There are 14 residues in the CDR3. CDR3: CASSDRGRNTEAFF. In DNA form, the CDR3 reads TGTGCCAGCAGTGACAGGGGAAGGAACACTGAAGCTTTCTTT.

V and J are TRBV29-1 and TRBJ2-3, with D unclear. Trimming removed 1 base from V and 14 bases from J, with 10 bases in between. CDR3 length: 10 residues. Germline V lookup: CDR1 SQVTM, CDR2 ANQGSEA. The CDR3 DNA follows: TGCAGCGTTGAAGTTCAGACAAGGTATTTT. This encodes CSVEVQTRYF.

The rearrangement links TRBV5-6 to TRBJ2-7; TRBD2 agrees at 8 bases. Germline V CDR1 and CDR2: SGHDT, YYEEEE. The CDR3 is 13 residues long. J gave up 3 bases and V 1 base, and 0 bases lay outside the gene matches. CDR3 residues: CASSLTSGYEQYF. The CDR3 nucleotides read TGTGCCAGCAGCTTGACTAGCGGCTACGAGCAGTACTTC.